This TCR beta chain was captured in a study of T cells in Graves' hyperthyroidism and ophthalmopathy. At the level of the study: The authors collected peripheral blood at initial diagnosis, before any treatment.

TCR beta CDR3 region amplification was performed from RNA transcripts. Researchers ran a first-round RT-PCR on the TCR CDR3 using the HTBI primer set. In TCRdb, the multiplex PCR reads were re-called with MiXCR into one record per CDR3 protein. The sample consists of roughly 380,000 distinct CDR3 sequences, about 18% of them appearing once. Trimming shortened V by 4 bases and J by 7 bases, and 13 bases separated the two germline ends. Germline loops: CDR1 DFQATT, CDR2 SNEGSKA (reference sequence). The CDR3 runs to 12 residues. This clonotype was picked up many times. The receptor was isolated from a young woman with Graves' hyperthyroidism. Material for sequencing was blood. This rearrangement joins TRBV20-1 to TRBJ1-2; D is unresolved. CDR3 sequence reads: CSANRVFGGYTF. In DNA, the CDR3 is TGCAGTGCTAACCGGGTTTTTGGTGGCTACACCTTC.